Below, 19 T cell receptor beta chains from the same sample are listed, as sequenced in a study of spatial heterogeneity in lung cancer. TCRdb ran MiXCR on the 5' RACE reads and lists one entry per CDR3 protein. The data show 10,000 to 15,000 distinct CDR3 sequences, with about 6% seen just once and 10% to 13% held by the top ten. The time point here: sample taken at primary tumor resection. Whole RNA came from tumor, nontumor lung or frozen PBMC and was sequenced without being sorted. The material was normal lung tissue next to the tumor, obtained at surgery. The receptors were gathered from a male donor with early-stage non-small cell lung cancer.

This clonotype has ten or more counts. Because this beta chain is a stray read in a library intended to capture alpha chains, its abundance should not be given much weight. This chain links TRBV10-3 with TRBJ2-5; 10 nucleotides line up with TRBD1. Germline CDR1 is ENHRY and CDR2 is SYGVKD. The CDR3 has 16 residues. J lost 2 bases, V lost 3 bases, and 6 bases had no gene match. CDR3 sequence reads: CAISDPGQGGQETQYF. As DNA, the CDR3 is TGTGCCATCAGTGACCCTGGACAGGGGGGACAAGAGACCCAGTACTTC.

This clonotype was seen repeatedly, ten times or more. Found in a library prepared for alpha chains, this beta chain is an off-target read, and its abundance has little meaning. This chain connects TRBV27 to TRBJ1-6; D is uncertain. CDR1 MNHEY and CDR2 SMNVEV come from the germline V gene (reference sequence). The germline V and J ends were trimmed by 4 bases and 7 bases, with 5 bases remaining between them. The CDR3 has 12 residues. The CDR3 protein is CASSYGNSPLHF. The CDR3 coding sequence is TGTGCCAGCAGTTACGGAAATTCACCCCTCCACTTT.

This clonotype was counted at least ten times. Within a library made for alpha chains, this beta chain is off target, and its count is uninformative. The J gene is TRBJ1-1, the V gene TRBV9; D call uncertain. CDR3 length equals 13 residues. The V gene lost 0 bases and the J gene lost 6 bases, with 9 bases spanning the gap. Germline CDR1 SGDLS, CDR2 YYNGEE. In DNA form, the CDR3 reads TGTGCCAGCAGCGTAGGAGGCATCGCTGAAGCTTTCTTT. It encodes CASSVGGIAEAFF.

This clonotype was detected many times. This beta chain came through as a stray read in a library set up for alpha chains, and its size says little. V is TRBV4-1 and J is TRBJ2-7, with no clear D. The CDR3 has 14 amino acids. The V and J ends lost 0 bases and 2 bases respectively, with 8 bases between them. Germline V gene sequence: CDR1 MGHRA, CDR2 YSYEKL. The CDR3 region is CASSQDPVTYEQYF. The CDR3 DNA reads TGCGCCAGCAGCCAAGATCCGGTTACCTACGAGCAGTACTTC.

Of note for this clonotype: This beta chain appears as a stray read in a library generated for alpha chains; its size is not informative. V gene TRBV29-1 combines with J gene TRBJ2-2; weak D call: TRBD1 (8 bases). Germline CDR1 is SQVTM and CDR2 is ANQGSEA. The CDR3 contains 13 residues. V was trimmed by 5 bases and J by 7 bases, leaving 14 bases between them. The CDR3: CSVLQGEGGELFF. In nucleotides, the CDR3 is TGCAGCGTTCTACAGGGGGAGGGCGGGGAGCTGTTTTTT.

This clonotype was picked up a small number of times. This beta chain turned up in a library designed for alpha chains; as an off-target read, its abundance says little. The chain carries TRBV29-1 and TRBJ2-5, with D perhaps TRBD1 (6 bases). V was trimmed by 6 bases and J by 2 bases, leaving 10 bases between them. The CDR3 length is 12 residues. Germline V gene data show CDR1 as SQVTM and CDR2 as ANQGSEA. CDR3 nucleotide sequence: TGCAGCGTATCCCAGGGGCAAGAGACCCAGTACTTC. Its translation is CSVSQGQETQYF. The entire variable domain, with the rest obtained from reference TRBV29-1 and TRBJ2-5, is as follows: SAVISQKPSRDICQRGTSLTIQCQVDSQVTMMFWYRQQPGQSLTLIATANQGSEATYESGFVIDKFPISRPNLTFSTLTVSNMSPEDSSIYLCSVSQGQETQYFGPGTRLLVL.

This clonotype appeared many times. This beta chain was picked up by a library intended for alpha chains and is off target, so its count carries little meaning. The genes are TRBV5-6 and TRBJ2-5; 12 positions match TRBD2. This CDR3 region has 15 residues. V was clipped by 2 bases and J by 4 bases; unmatched bases: 3. CDR1 SGHDT and CDR2 YYEEEE come from the germline V gene. CDR3 bases: TGTGCCAGCAGCTTACTAGCGGGAGGAAGAGAGACCCAGTACTTC. This encodes CASSLLAGGRETQYF.

In this sample, this clonotype turned up many times. Because this beta chain is a stray read in a library intended to capture alpha chains, its abundance should not be given much weight. This chain joins TRBV6-1 and TRBJ2-4; 7 bases match TRBD1. In germline, CDR1 is MNHNS, CDR2 SASEGT. The V gene end was trimmed by 2 bases and the J gene end by 7 bases; junction bases not matched to a gene: 2. The CDR3 consists of 13 residues. CDR3 nucleotides: TGTGCCAGCAGTGAACAACAGGGGAACATTCAGTACTTC. This codes for CASSEQQGNIQYF.

This clonotype was picked up many times. This beta chain represents an off-target read in a library built for alpha chains; its size is of limited meaning. This chain links TRBV6-6 with TRBJ2-1; 8 bases are shared with TRBD2. This CDR3 region has 13 residues. The V and J ends lost 6 bases and 3 bases, in that order; junction bases with no gene match: 1. Germline-derived CDR1 and CDR2 are MNHNY and SVGAGI (reference sequence). The CDR3 protein is CASRGTSYNEQFF. The CDR3 bases are TGTGCCAGCAGAGGGACTAGCTACAATGAGCAGTTCTTC.

This clonotype was observed many times. This beta chain is an unintended read in a library built for alpha chains; its size means little. This rearrangement joins TRBV10-3 to TRBJ2-1; 8 bases map to TRBD2. Germline lookup yields CDR1 ENHRY and CDR2 SYGVKD. This CDR3 spans 16 amino acids. After removal of 8 bases from V and 4 bases from J, the junction contained 13 bases not matched to a gene. The CDR3 is CAIAPSGTRAYNEQFF. In DNA form, the CDR3 reads TGTGCCATCGCCCCCTCCGGGACTAGGGCTTACAATGAGCAGTTCTTC.

This clonotype was recorded many times. Because the library targeted alpha chains, this beta chain is an off-target read whose size means little. The chain links TRBV12-3 or TRBV12-4 to TRBJ2-1; D may be TRBD2 (7 bases). CDR3 length equals 16 residues. V was cut by 1 base and J by 7 bases, with 17 bases left in between. The CDR3 DNA reads TGTGCCAGCAGTTTAGGACTAGGGGGGGCTGGGAATGAGCAGTTCTTC. Protein sequence: CASSLGLGGAGNEQFF.

In its sample, this clonotype ranks as medium-sized. Since the library was made to target alpha chains, this beta chain is a stray read and its abundance is not meaningful. The chain combines TRBV12-3 or TRBV12-4 with TRBJ1-1; D is unresolved. The CDR3 is made up of 12 amino acids. V lost 7 bases, J lost 4 bases, and 10 bases lay in between. CDR3 protein: CASMLESTEAFF. The CDR3 DNA follows: TGTGCCAGCATGTTGGAGAGCACTGAAGCTTTCTTT.

Worth noting for this clonotype: This beta chain is a stray read from a library made for alpha chains; its abundance is not meaningful. The rearrangement uses TRBV30 and TRBJ1-4; the match to TRBD1 covers 7 bases. V lost 0 bases and J lost 3; bases outside the gene matches: 19. This CDR3 has 20 residues. The germline V gene encodes CDR1 GTSNPN and CDR2 SVGIG (reference sequence). CDR3 loop: CAWSVKSTERGRRANEKLFF. The CDR3 DNA sequence: TGTGCCTGGAGTGTAAAAAGCACGGAGAGGGGGCGAAGGGCTAATGAAAAACTGTTTTTT.

By sample share, this clonotype is medium-sized (0.01 to 0.1%). Found in a library prepared for alpha chains, this beta chain is an off-target read, and its abundance has little meaning. The CDR3 loop is CASSFWAGAVETQYF. The CDR3 bases are TGTGCCAGCAGCTTCTGGGCAGGGGCCGTTGAGACCCAGTACTTC. This rearrangement joins TRBV11-2 to TRBJ2-5; D may be TRBD1 (6 bases). The V and J ends lost 3 bases and 5 bases respectively, with 16 bases between them. CDR3 length: 15 residues. The V gene's germline CDR1 is SGHAT and CDR2 FQNNGV.

This clonotype was recorded many times. The size of this beta chain means little, since it is a stray read in a library made for alpha chains. The chain links TRBV6-5 to TRBJ2-7; no clear D. The CDR3 is 11 amino acids. Germline V gene lookup returns CDR1 MNHEY and CDR2 SVGAGI. Deletions cut 4 bases from V and 7 bases from J, with 8 bases between. CDR3 nucleotides: TGTGCCAGCAGTTCAGTGGGGGAGCAGTACTTC. Translating gives CASSSVGEQYF.

At least ten counts were recorded for this clonotype. This beta chain came through as a stray read in a library set up for alpha chains, and its size says little. The chain uses TRBV5-1 and TRBJ2-2; D uncertain. The ends were cut back, 4 bases at V and 3 bases at J, with 16 bases in the middle. CDR3 length: 16 residues. In germline, CDR1 is SGHRS, CDR2 YFSETQ. The CDR3 DNA reads TGCGCCAGCAGCCTTCTTCCCGGCTCCGACACCGGGGAGCTGTTTTTT. It specifies CASSLLPGSDTGELFF.

This clonotype appeared once. The library was prepared for alpha chains; this beta chain is a stray read, so its frequency means little. The chain has TRBV4-2 and TRBJ2-2; 10 bases align to TRBD2. Germline values: CDR1 LGHNA, CDR2 YNFKEQ. V was pared by 1 base and J by 1 base, with 9 bases of the junction left unmatched. CDR3 size: 19 residues. CDR3 residues: CASSQAVASGSGNTGELFF. CDR3 in DNA: TGTGCCAGCAGCCAAGCTGTGGCTAGCGGGAGTGGGAACACCGGGGAGCTGTTTTTT.

This clonotype has a count of ten or more. This beta chain slipped into a library made for alpha chains as a stray read, so its size is not meaningful. V usage is TRBV20-1 and J usage is TRBJ2-1; no definite D call. Germline V gene data show CDR1 as DFQATT and CDR2 as SNEGSKA (reference sequence). Trimming took off 1 base at V and 6 bases at J, with 7 bases between the two ends. The CDR3 contains 12 residues. CDR3 amino acids: CSARGLRNEQFF. As DNA, the CDR3 is TGCAGTGCTAGAGGCCTCCGCAATGAGCAGTTCTTC.

There are many counts of this clonotype. This beta chain slipped into a library made for alpha chains as a stray read, so its size is not meaningful. The chain combines TRBV7-2 with TRBJ2-3; 7 nucleotides agree with TRBD2. V trimming: 1 base; J trimming: 2 bases; junction bases outside the gene matches: 6. The germline V gene has CDR1 SGHTA and CDR2 FQGNSA. CDR3 size: 16 residues. CDR3 sequence reads: CASSLGPGLTTDTQYF. The CDR3 DNA reads TGTGCCAGCAGCTTAGGTCCGGGACTAACCACAGATACGCAGTATTTT. Complete variable domain (other parts from reference TRBV7-2 and TRBJ2-3): GAGVSQSPSNKVTEKGKDVELRCDPISGHTALYWYRQSLGQGLEFLIYFQGNSAPDKSGLPSDRFSAERTGGSVSTLTIQRTQQEDSAVYLCASSLGPGLTTDTQYFGPGTRLTVL.